Sequencing of this T cell receptor beta chain was carried out in a study of T cells in Graves' hyperthyroidism and ophthalmopathy. With 5 bases removed from V and 3 bases from J, the gap between germline ends came to 19 bases. The CDR3 is 16 amino acids. Germline V gene lookup returns CDR1 SGHNT and CDR2 YENEEA. This clonotype was recorded at least ten times. Amplification of TCR beta CDR3 regions used RNA as the template. The primer set for the first-round RT-PCR of the TCR CDR3 was HTBI. TCRdb re-analysed the multiplex PCR reads in MiXCR, keeping a single row per CDR3 protein. The sample yields 390,000 or so distinct CDR3 sequences, roughly 14% seen once.

The chain combines TRBV11-3 with TRBJ1-2; D possibly corresponds to TRBD1 (5 bases). The sequenced material came from blood. This sequence originates from a man between 18 and 29 years old with Graves' ophthalmopathy. CDR3: CASSPSGTAAYYGYTF. CDR3 DNA sequence: TGTGCCAGCAGCCCCTCCGGGACGGCGGCTTACTATGGCTACACCTTC.